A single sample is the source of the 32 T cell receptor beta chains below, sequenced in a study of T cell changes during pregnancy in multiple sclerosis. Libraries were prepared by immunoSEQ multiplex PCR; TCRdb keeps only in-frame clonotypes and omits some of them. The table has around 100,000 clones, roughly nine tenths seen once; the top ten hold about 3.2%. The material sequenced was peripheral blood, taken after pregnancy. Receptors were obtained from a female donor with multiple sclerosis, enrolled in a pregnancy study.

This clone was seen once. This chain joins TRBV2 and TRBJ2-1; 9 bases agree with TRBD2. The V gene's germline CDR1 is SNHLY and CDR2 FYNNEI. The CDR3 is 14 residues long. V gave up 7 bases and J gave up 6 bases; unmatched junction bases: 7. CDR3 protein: CASIPASGTNEQFF. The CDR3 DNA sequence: TGTGCCAGCATCCCGGCTAGCGGGACCAATGAGCAGTTCTTC.

In DNA, the CDR3 is TGTGCCAGCAGCTGGACAGGGGGCGGTGAAGCTTTCTTT. It is translated as CASSWTGGGEAFF. V is TRBV7-6 and J is TRBJ1-1; TRBD1 matches at 11 bases. Germline loops: CDR1 SGHVS, CDR2 FNYEAQ. The CDR3 runs 13 residues. V shed 4 bases and J 7 bases; nucleotides not matched to a gene: 2. Together with reference TRBV7-6 and TRBJ1-1, the CDR3 gives the full variable domain: GAGVSQSPRYKVTKRGQDVALRCDPISGHVSLYWYRQALGQGPEFLTYFNYEAQQDKSGLPNDRFSAERPEGSISTLTIQRTEQRDSAMYRCASSWTGGGEAFFGQGTRLTVV.

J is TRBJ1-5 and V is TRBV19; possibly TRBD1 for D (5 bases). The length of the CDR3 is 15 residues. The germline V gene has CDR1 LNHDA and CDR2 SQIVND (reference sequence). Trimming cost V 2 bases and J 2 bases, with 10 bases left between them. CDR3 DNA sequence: TGTGCCAGTAGTATAAGACAGTCAGGCAATCAGCCCCAGCATTTT. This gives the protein CASSIRQSGNQPQHF.

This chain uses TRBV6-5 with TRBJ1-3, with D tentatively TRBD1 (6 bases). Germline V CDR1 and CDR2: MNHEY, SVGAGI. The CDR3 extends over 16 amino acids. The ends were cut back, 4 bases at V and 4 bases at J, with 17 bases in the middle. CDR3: CASSLRPGHVGNTIYF. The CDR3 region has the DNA TGTGCCAGCAGTTTGCGTCCGGGACACGTCGGAAACACCATATATTTT.

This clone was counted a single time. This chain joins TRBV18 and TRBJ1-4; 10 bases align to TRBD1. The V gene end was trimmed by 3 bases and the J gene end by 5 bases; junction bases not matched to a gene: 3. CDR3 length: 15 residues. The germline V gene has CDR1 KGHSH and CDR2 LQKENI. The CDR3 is CASSPGQGINEKLFF. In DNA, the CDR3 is TGTGCCAGCTCACCGGGACAGGGGATAAATGAAAAACTGTTTTTT.

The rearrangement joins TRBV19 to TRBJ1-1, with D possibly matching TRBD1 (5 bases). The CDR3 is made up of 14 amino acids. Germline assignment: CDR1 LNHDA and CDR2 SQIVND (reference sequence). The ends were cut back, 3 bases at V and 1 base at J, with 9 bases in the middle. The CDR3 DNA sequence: TGTGCCAGTAGTATCCAGACAGCGAACACTGAAGCTTTCTTT. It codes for CASSIQTANTEAFF. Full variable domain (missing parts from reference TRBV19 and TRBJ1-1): DGGITQSPKYLFRKEGQNVTLSCEQNLNHDAMYWYRQDPGQGLRLIYYSQIVNDFQKGDIAEGYSVSREKKESFPLTVTSAQKNPTAFYLCASSIQTANTEAFFGQGTRLTVV.

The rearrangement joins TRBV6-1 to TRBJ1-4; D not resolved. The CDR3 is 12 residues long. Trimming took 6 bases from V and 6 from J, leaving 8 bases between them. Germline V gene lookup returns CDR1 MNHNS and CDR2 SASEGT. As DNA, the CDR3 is TGTGCCAGCAGCCTTTCGTATGAAAAACTGTTTTTT. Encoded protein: CASSLSYEKLFF.

CDR3 protein: CATSKTGTGAYNEQFF. The CDR3 DNA sequence: TGTGCCACCAGCAAAACCGGGACAGGGGCCTACAATGAGCAGTTCTTC. The chain joins TRBV15 to TRBJ2-1, with 10 bases aligning to TRBD1. J gave up 2 bases and V 4 bases, and 5 bases lay outside the gene matches. Germline loops: CDR1 LNHNV, CDR2 YYDKDF (reference sequence). The CDR3 contains 16 residues.

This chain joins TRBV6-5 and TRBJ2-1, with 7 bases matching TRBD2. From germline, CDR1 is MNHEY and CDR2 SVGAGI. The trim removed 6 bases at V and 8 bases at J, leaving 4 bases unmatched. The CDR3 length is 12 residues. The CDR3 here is CASSRGGDEQFF. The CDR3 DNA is TGTGCCAGCAGCCGGGGAGGGGATGAGCAGTTCTTC.

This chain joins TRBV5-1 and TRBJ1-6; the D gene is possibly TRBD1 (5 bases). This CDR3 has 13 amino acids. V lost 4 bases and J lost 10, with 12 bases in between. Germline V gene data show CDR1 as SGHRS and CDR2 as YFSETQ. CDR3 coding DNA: TGCGCCAGCAGCCAACAGGAATTATCACCCCTCCACTTT. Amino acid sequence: CASSQQELSPLHF.

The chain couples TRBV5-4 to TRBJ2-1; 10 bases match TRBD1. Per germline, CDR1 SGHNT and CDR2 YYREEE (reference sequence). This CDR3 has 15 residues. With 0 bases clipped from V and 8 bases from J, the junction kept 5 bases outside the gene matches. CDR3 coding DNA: TGTGCCAGCAGCTTGGGTGACAGGGGGCTCGATGAGCAGTTCTTC. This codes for CASSLGDRGLDEQFF.

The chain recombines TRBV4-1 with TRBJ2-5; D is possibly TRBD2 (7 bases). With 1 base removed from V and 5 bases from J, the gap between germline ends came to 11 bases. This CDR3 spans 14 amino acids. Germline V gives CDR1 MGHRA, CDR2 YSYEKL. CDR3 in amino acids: CASSQVGGAETQYF. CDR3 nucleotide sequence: TGCGCCAGCAGCCAAGTTGGGGGGGCGGAGACCCAGTACTTC.

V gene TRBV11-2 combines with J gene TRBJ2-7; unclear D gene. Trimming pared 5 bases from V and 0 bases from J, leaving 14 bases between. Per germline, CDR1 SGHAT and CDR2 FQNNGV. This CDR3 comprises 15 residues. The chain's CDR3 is CASSPRVQTSYEQYF. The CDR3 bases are TGTGCCAGCAGCCCCCGGGTTCAGACCTCCTACGAGCAGTACTTC.

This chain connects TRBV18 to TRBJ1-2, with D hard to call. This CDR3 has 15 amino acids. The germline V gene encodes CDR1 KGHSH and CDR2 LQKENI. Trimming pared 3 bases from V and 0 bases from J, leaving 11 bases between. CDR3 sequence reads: CASSPDGLANYGYTF. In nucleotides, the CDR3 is TGTGCCAGCTCACCGGACGGACTAGCTAACTATGGCTACACCTTC.

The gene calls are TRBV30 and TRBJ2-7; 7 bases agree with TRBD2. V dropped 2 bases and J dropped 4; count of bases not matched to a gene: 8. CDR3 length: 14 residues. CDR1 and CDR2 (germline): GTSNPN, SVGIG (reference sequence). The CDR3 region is CAWSKGGIVYEQYF. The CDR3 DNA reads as TGTGCCTGGAGTAAGGGAGGGATTGTATACGAGCAGTACTTC.

The CDR3: CASSVYSGDNNEQFF. The CDR3 DNA sequence: TGTGCCAGCAGCGTATATAGCGGGGACAACAATGAGCAGTTCTTC. This chain connects TRBV9 to TRBJ2-1, with 8 bases matching TRBD2. The CDR3 is 15 residues long. The germline CDR1 and CDR2 sequences are SGDLS and YYNGEE. Trimming took 1 base from V and 5 from J; bases not matched to a gene: 5.

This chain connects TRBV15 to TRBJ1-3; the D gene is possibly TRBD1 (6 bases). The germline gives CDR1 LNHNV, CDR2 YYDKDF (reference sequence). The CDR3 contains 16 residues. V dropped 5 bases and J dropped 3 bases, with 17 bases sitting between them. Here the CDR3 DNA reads TGTGCCACCAGCCTGAGACGGGCAGGGGTTGGAAACACCATATATTTT. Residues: CATSLRRAGVGNTIYF.

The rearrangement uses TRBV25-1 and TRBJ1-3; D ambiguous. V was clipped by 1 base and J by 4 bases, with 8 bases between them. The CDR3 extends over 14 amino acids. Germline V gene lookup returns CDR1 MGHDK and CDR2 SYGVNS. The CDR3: CASSESGFGNTIYF. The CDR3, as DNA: TGTGCCAGCAGTGAATCCGGGTTCGGAAACACCATATATTTT.

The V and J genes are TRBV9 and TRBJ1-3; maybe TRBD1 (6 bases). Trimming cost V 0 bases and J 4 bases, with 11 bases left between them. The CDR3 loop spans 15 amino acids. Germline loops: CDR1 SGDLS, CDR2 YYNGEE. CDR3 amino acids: CASSVDPGAGNTIYF. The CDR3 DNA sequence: TGTGCCAGCAGCGTAGATCCAGGGGCAGGAAACACCATATATTTT.

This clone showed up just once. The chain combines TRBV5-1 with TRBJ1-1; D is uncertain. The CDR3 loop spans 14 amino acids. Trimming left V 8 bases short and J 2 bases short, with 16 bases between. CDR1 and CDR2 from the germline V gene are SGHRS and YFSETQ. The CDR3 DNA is TGCGCCAGTATGGGGAGCGGCAGAAACACTGAAGCTTTCTTT. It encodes CASMGSGRNTEAFF.

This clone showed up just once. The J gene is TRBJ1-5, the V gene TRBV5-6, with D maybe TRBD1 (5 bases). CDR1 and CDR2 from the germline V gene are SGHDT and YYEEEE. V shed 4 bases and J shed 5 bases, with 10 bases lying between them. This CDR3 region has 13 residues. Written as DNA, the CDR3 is TGTGCCAGCAGCCCTGCGGGGGATCAGCCCCAGCATTTT. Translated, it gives CASSPAGDQPQHF.

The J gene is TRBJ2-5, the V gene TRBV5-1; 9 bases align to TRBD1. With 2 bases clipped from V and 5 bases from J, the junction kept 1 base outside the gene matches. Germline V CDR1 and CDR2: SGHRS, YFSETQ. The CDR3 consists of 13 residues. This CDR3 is CASSLQGAETQYF. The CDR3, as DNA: TGCGCCAGCAGCTTACAGGGGGCGGAGACCCAGTACTTC.

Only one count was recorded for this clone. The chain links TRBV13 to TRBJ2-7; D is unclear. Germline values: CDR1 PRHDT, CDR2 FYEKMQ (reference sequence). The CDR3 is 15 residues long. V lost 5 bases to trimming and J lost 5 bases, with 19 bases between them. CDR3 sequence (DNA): TGTGCCAGCAGCCTCGTCGGGTCTAATGTAGACGAGCAGTACTTC. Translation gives CASSLVGSNVDEQYF. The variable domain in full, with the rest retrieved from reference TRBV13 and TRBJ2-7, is AAGVIQSPRHLIKEKRETATLKCYPIPRHDTVYWYQQGPGQDPQFLISFYEKMQSDKGSIPDRFSAQQFSDYHSELNMSSLELGDSALYFCASSLVGSNVDEQYFGPGTRLTVT.

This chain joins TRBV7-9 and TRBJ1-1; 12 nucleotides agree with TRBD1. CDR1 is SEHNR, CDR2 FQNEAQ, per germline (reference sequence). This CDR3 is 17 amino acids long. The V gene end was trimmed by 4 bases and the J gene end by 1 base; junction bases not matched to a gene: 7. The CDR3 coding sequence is TGTGCCAGCAGCTCCTGGGACAGGGGGCTGAGGAACACTGAAGCTTTCTTT. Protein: CASSSWDRGLRNTEAFF.

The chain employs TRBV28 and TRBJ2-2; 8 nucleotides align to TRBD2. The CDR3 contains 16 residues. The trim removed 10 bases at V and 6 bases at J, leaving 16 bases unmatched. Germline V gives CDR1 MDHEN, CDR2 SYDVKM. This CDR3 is CATTFAGGRVPGELFF. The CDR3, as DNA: TGTGCCACCACCTTCGCGGGGGGCCGAGTCCCCGGGGAGCTGTTTTTT.

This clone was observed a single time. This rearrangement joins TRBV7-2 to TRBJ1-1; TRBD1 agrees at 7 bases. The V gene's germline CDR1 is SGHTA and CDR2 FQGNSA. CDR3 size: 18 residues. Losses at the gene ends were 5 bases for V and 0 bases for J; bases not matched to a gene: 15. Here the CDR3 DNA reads TGTGCCAGCAGCACGCGGCGAGGACAGGTGATCATGAACACTGAAGCTTTCTTT. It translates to CASSTRRGQVIMNTEAFF.

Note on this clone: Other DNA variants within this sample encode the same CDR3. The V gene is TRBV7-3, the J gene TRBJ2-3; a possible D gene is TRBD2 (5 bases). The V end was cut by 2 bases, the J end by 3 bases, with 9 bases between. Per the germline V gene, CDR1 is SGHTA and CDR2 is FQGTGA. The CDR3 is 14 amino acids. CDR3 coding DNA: TGTGCCAGCAGCTTAGCGGGTGGGACAGATACGCAGTATTTT. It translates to CASSLAGGTDTQYF.

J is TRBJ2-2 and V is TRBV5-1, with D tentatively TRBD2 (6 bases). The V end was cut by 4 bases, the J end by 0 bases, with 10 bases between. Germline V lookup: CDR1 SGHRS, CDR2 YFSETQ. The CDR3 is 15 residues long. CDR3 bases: TGCGCCAGCAGCCCGGGACTGGCGAACACCGGGGAGCTGTTTTTT. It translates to CASSPGLANTGELFF.

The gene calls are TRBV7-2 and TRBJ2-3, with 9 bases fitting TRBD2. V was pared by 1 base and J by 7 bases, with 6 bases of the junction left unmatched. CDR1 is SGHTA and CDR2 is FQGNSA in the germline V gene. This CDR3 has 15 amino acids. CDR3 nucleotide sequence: TGTGCCAGCAGCTTAGATAGTCTAGCGGGGAATACGCAGTATTTT. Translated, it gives CASSLDSLAGNTQYF.

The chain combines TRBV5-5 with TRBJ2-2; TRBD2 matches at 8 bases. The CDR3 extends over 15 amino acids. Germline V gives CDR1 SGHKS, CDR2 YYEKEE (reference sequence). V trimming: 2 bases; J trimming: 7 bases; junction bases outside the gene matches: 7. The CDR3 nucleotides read TGTGCCAGCAGCTTAACGGGGGGGCTTGTCGGGGAGCTGTTTTTT. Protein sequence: CASSLTGGLVGELFF.

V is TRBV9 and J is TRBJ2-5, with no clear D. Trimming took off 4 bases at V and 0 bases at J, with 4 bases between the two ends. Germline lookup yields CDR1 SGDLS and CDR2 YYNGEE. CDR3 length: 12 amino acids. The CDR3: CASSPDQETQYF. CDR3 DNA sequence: TGTGCCAGCAGCCCCGACCAAGAGACCCAGTACTTC.

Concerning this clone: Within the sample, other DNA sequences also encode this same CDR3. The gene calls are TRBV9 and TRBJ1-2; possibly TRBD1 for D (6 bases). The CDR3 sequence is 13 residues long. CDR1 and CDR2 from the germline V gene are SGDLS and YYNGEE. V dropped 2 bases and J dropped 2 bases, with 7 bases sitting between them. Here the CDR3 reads CASSVQGNYGYTF. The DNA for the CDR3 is TGTGCCAGCAGCGTCCAGGGGAACTATGGCTACACCTTC.